These 6 T cell receptor beta chains came from one sample sequenced in a study of blood T cell repertoires in COVID-19. Some clones are missing from TCRdb's copy, which holds only in-frame ones; the method was immunoSEQ multiplex PCR. In the table there are 130,000 to 150,000 clones, 87% of which are singletons. Sequencing was performed on PBMCs or T cells enriched from blood (not recorded which). The receptors here all came from a man aged 60 to 75 who had recovered from COVID-19.

This clone came up a few times. V gene TRBV6-5 combines with J gene TRBJ1-5, with no clear D. Per the germline V gene, CDR1 is MNHEY and CDR2 is SVGAGI. This CDR3 has 14 amino acids. The V and J ends lost 6 bases and 0 bases respectively, with 9 bases between them. DNA for the CDR3: TGTGCCAGCAGCACTACGTATAGCAATCAGCCCCAGCATTTT. Translated, it gives CASSTTYSNQPQHF.

This chain joins TRBV5-1 and TRBJ2-5; 7 nucleotides match TRBD1. Germline V gives CDR1 SGHRS, CDR2 YFSETQ. The CDR3 totals 16 residues. V shed 0 bases, J shed 5 bases, and the junction held 10 bases outside the gene matches. The CDR3 sequence: CASSLGDSWVMETQYF. In nucleotides, the CDR3 is TGCGCCAGCAGCTTGGGGGACAGTTGGGTCATGGAGACCCAGTACTTC.

The chain recombines TRBV21-1 with TRBJ1-4; whether TRBD1, the table's D call, matches the DNA was not checked. TRBV21-1 is a known pseudogene. This CDR3 region has 15 residues. CDR3 amino acids: CASSARFATNEKLFF. For the CDR3, the DNA is TGTGCCAGCAGCGCCAGGTTTGCAACTAATGAAAAACTGTTTTTT.

This rearrangement joins TRBV5-1 to TRBJ2-7; 7 nucleotides match TRBD1. Germline V CDR1 and CDR2: SGHRS, YFSETQ. With V trimmed by 3 bases and J by 1 base, 1 base remained unmatched. The CDR3 spans 13 residues. CDR3 DNA: TGCGCCAGCAGCTGGGGACAGTCCTACGAGCAGTACTTC. Amino acids: CASSWGQSYEQYF. Looking up the rest from reference TRBV5-1 and TRBJ2-7 gives the full variable domain: KAGVTQTPRYLIKTRGQQVTLSCSPISGHRSVSWYQQTPGQGLQFLFEYFSETQRNKGNFPGRFSGRQFSNSRSEMNVSTLELGDSALYLCASSWGQSYEQYFGPGTRLTVT.

The chain employs TRBV9 and TRBJ2-1, with 10 bases identical to TRBD2. The CDR3 is 17 residues long. The germline gives CDR1 SGDLS, CDR2 YYNGEE. V dropped 0 bases and J dropped 8; count of bases not matched to a gene: 11. This chain's CDR3 is CASSVDGLAGVVDEQFF. The CDR3 coding sequence is TGTGCCAGCAGCGTAGATGGGCTAGCGGGAGTAGTCGATGAGCAGTTCTTC.

Comment on this clone: Additional DNA sequences in this sample encode the identical CDR3. The V call is TRBV2, the J call TRBJ1-5; D is unresolved. CDR1 is SNHLY, CDR2 FYNNEI, per germline. Deletions cut 7 bases from V and 4 bases from J, with 8 bases between. CDR3 size: 12 residues. CDR3 protein: CASKGGNQPQHF. In DNA, the CDR3 is TGTGCCAGCAAAGGAGGTAATCAGCCCCAGCATTTT.